This T cell receptor (beta chain) was sequenced for a study of patients and donors after allogeneic stem cell transplantation. One entry per CDR3 protein results from TCRdb running MiXCR on the RT-PCR reads. The profile covers 150,000 to 250,000 distinct CDR3 sequences, with around 41% appearing a single time and around 35% taken by the ten largest. CDR1 is MDHEN and CDR2 is SYDVKM in the germline V gene. V gave up 6 bases and J gave up 0 bases, with 21 bases separating them. The CDR3 runs 18 residues. The clonotype originates from a human donor who was either an allogeneic HSCT recipient or a stem cell or donor lymphocyte infusion donor (not recorded which). It is not recorded whose cells these are; they may come from a transplant donor. Sequencing used blood, either unsorted or a sorted T cell fraction (not recorded which). The J gene is TRBJ1-5, the V gene TRBV28; TRBD1 is a possible D gene (5 bases). DNA for the CDR3: TGTGCCAGCAGCCCGCCCACGGCAGGGCGTTATAGCAATCAGCCCCAGCATTTT. Amino acids: CASSPPTAGRYSNQPQHF.